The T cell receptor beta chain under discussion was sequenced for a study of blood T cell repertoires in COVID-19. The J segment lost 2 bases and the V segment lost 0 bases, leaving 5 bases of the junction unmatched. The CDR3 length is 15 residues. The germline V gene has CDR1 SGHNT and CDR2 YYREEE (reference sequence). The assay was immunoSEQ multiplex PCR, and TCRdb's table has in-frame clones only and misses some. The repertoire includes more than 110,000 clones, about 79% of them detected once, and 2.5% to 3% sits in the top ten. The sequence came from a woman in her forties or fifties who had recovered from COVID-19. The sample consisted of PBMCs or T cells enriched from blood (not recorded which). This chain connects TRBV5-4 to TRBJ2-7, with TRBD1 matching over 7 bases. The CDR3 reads CASSLAQDRPYEQYF. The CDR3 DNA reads TGTGCCAGCAGCTTGGCCCAGGACAGGCCCTACGAGCAGTACTTC.